This passage covers 18 T cell receptor beta chains from one sample sequenced in a study of blood T cell repertoires in COVID-19. The protocol was immunoSEQ multiplex PCR, while the TCRdb copy is restricted to in-frame clones and leaves out a portion. The data show 450,000 or so clones, 80% to 95% seen once. The sample taken for sequencing was PBMCs or T cells enriched from blood (not recorded which). Receptors were obtained from a man between 18 and 35 years old who had recovered from COVID-19.

The chain employs TRBV7-9 and TRBJ2-7, with 9 bases matching TRBD1. The CDR3 sequence is 18 residues long. V trimming: 5 bases; J trimming: 0 bases; junction bases outside the gene matches: 14. Germline CDR1 and CDR2: SEHNR and FQNEAQ (reference sequence). CDR3 DNA sequence: TGTGCCAGCAGCCCCACCGGGGGACAGGGCCCTAGCTCCTACGAGCAGTACTTC. Encoded protein: CASSPTGGQGPSSYEQYF.

The genes are TRBV5-4 and TRBJ2-2; 8 bases match TRBD1. In germline, CDR1 is SGHNT, CDR2 YYREEE (reference sequence). V dropped 9 bases and J dropped 1; count of bases not matched to a gene: 5. The CDR3 has 14 amino acids. CDR3 DNA: TGTGCCATCAGTGGACAGGGGAACACCGGGGAGCTGTTTTTT. This gives the protein CAISGQGNTGELFF.

A single count supports this clone. V usage is TRBV28 and J usage is TRBJ2-1; perhaps TRBD1 as D (6 bases). CDR3 length: 14 residues. From germline, CDR1 is MDHEN and CDR2 SYDVKM. V shed 3 bases and J shed 8 bases, with 14 bases lying between them. The CDR3 reads CASSLTGRRDEQFF. CDR3 in DNA: TGTGCCAGCAGTTTGACAGGCCGAAGGGATGAGCAGTTCTTC. Drawing the rest from reference TRBV28 and TRBJ2-1, the complete variable domain is DVKVTQSSRYLVKRTGEKVFLECVQDMDHENMFWYRQDPGLGLRLIYFSYDVKMKEKGDIPEGYSVSREKKERFSLILESASTNQTSMYLCASSLTGRRDEQFFGPGTRLTVL.

This clone was observed a single time. This rearrangement joins TRBV28 to TRBJ2-1; TRBD2 matches 10 bases. The germline V gene has CDR1 MDHEN and CDR2 SYDVKM. The junction had 9 bases not matched to a gene; V was cut back by 6 bases and J by 16 bases. CDR3 length: 12 amino acids. The CDR3 DNA reads as TGTGCCAGCAGCCTCCTCGGGACTAGCGAATTCTTC. Translating it yields CASSLLGTSEFF.

The rearrangement uses TRBV5-1 and TRBJ1-2; TRBD1 matches at 8 bases. This CDR3 spans 13 amino acids. CDR1 is SGHRS, CDR2 YFSETQ, per germline. The ends lost 4 bases at V and 6 bases at J; junction bases unmatched: 5. The CDR3 sequence: CASSRTGMNGYTF. The CDR3 region has the DNA TGCGCCAGCAGCAGGACAGGGATGAATGGCTACACCTTC. Supplemented by reference TRBV5-1 and TRBJ1-2, the full variable domain reads KAGVTQTPRYLIKTRGQQVTLSCSPISGHRSVSWYQQTPGQGLQFLFEYFSETQRNKGNFPGRFSGRQFSNSRSEMNVSTLELGDSALYLCASSRTGMNGYTFGSGTRLTVV.

J is TRBJ2-7 and V is TRBV3-1 (or the pseudogene TRBV3-2); D might be TRBD2 (6 bases). Trimming took 0 bases from V and 4 from J, leaving 13 bases between them. CDR3 length equals 15 residues. Germline V gene lookup returns CDR1 LGHDT and CDR2 YNNKEL (reference sequence). CDR3: CASSQEEGPTYEQYF. The CDR3 DNA sequence: TGTGCCAGCAGCCAAGAGGAGGGACCGACTTACGAGCAGTACTTC.

V is TRBV5-4 and J is TRBJ1-6; no definite D call. The V and J ends lost 4 bases and 8 bases respectively, with 16 bases between them. CDR3 length: 15 residues. Germline loops: CDR1 SGHNT, CDR2 YYREEE (reference sequence). CDR3 region: CASSPFRREDSPLHF. The CDR3 DNA sequence: TGTGCCAGCAGCCCTTTCCGACGGGAGGATTCACCCCTCCACTTT.

The V and J genes are TRBV10-1 and TRBJ1-1, with TRBD1 as a possible D gene (5 bases). The V end was cut by 3 bases, the J end by 7 bases, with 9 bases between. Per the germline V gene, CDR1 is WNHNN and CDR2 is SYGVQD (reference sequence). The CDR3 totals 12 residues. CDR3 amino acids: CASSDGGNEAFF. Written as DNA, the CDR3 is TGCGCCAGCAGTGACGGGGGAAATGAAGCTTTCTTT.

V usage is TRBV28 and J usage is TRBJ1-4, with unresolved D. This CDR3 region has 16 residues. V lost 4 bases and J 0 bases, leaving 12 bases between the germline ends. In germline, CDR1 is MDHEN, CDR2 SYDVKM. The CDR3 bases are TGTGCCAGCAGTTCTTCCCGACGGGCAACTAATGAAAAACTGTTTTTT. It codes for CASSSSRRATNEKLFF. Filled out from reference TRBV28 and TRBJ1-4, the complete variable domain reads DVKVTQSSRYLVKRTGEKVFLECVQDMDHENMFWYRQDPGLGLRLIYFSYDVKMKEKGDIPEGYSVSREKKERFSLILESASTNQTSMYLCASSSSRRATNEKLFFGSGTQLSVL.

This clone was counted a single time. V and J are TRBV3-1 (or the pseudogene TRBV3-2) and TRBJ1-6, with 9 bases that match TRBD1. V lost 4 bases and J lost 10; bases outside the gene matches: 2. The CDR3 has 13 residues. The germline gives CDR1 LGHDT, CDR2 YNNKEL (reference sequence). The CDR3 DNA reads as TGTGCCAGCAGCCTACAGGGGGCCTCACCCCTCCACTTT. This gives the protein CASSLQGASPLHF.

The V call is TRBV27, the J call TRBJ1-2; D perhaps matches TRBD1 (6 bases). Trimming shortened V by 2 bases and J by 5 bases, and 9 bases separated the two germline ends. The CDR3 has 13 residues. Germline-derived CDR1 and CDR2 are MNHEY and SMNVEV (reference sequence). CDR3: CASSLGGAYGYTF. The CDR3 DNA follows: TGTGCCAGCAGTTTAGGGGGCGCGTATGGCTACACCTTC.

The V call is TRBV5-8, the J call TRBJ2-3; 14 bases are a match to TRBD2. CDR3 length: 15 residues. Germline lookup yields CDR1 SGHTS and CDR2 YDEGEE. V shed 5 bases and J 4 bases; nucleotides not matched to a gene: 3. CDR3: CASSRLAGGSDTQYF. CDR3 coding DNA: TGTGCCAGCAGTCGACTAGCGGGGGGGTCAGATACGCAGTATTTT.

This clone has a single count. This chain joins TRBV6-5 and TRBJ1-4; D is unresolved. V was clipped by 6 bases and J by 4 bases, with 3 bases between them. The CDR3 consists of 11 residues. Per germline, CDR1 MNHEY and CDR2 SVGAGI. The CDR3 bases are TGTGCCAGCAGCCTTAATGAAAAACTGTTTTTT. Its translation is CASSLNEKLFF.

The rearrangement uses TRBV3-1 (or the pseudogene TRBV3-2) and TRBJ2-2, with D perhaps matching TRBD1 (6 bases). V lost 0 bases and J lost 2, with 16 bases in between. This CDR3 region has 18 residues. Germline CDR1 LGHDT, CDR2 YNNKEL (reference sequence). The CDR3 coding sequence is TGTGCCAGCAGCCAAGAACCCCCACAGGGCCTAAACACCGGGGAGCTGTTTTTT. Its protein is CASSQEPPQGLNTGELFF.

The V gene is TRBV6-5, the J gene TRBJ2-2, with 8 positions matching TRBD2. In germline, CDR1 is MNHEY, CDR2 SVGAGI. V was clipped by 5 bases and J by 2 bases; unmatched bases: 4. The length of the CDR3 is 15 residues. CDR3 coding DNA: TGTGCCAGCAGTCTTAGCGGGGCTAACACCGGGGAGCTGTTTTTT. It translates to CASSLSGANTGELFF.

The chain is built from TRBV5-5 and TRBJ1-2; D is unclear. The CDR3 is 13 amino acids. Deletions cut 2 bases from V and 5 bases from J, with 10 bases between. Germline V gene sequence: CDR1 SGHKS, CDR2 YYEKEE (reference sequence). In nucleotides, the CDR3 is TGTGCCAGCAGCTTTTCCACCCTATATGGCTACACCTTC. Translation: CASSFSTLYGYTF.

This clone was detected once. This chain links TRBV9 with TRBJ2-2, with a weak D call TRBD2 (5 bases). Germline CDR1 reads SGDLS; CDR2 reads YYNGEE. The V gene lost 3 bases and the J gene lost 1 base, with 13 bases spanning the gap. The CDR3 covers 16 residues. In nucleotides, the CDR3 is TGTGCCAGCAGCGCTGAGGGTCCAAAGAACACCGGGGAGCTGTTTTTT. Its protein product is CASSAEGPKNTGELFF.

This clone was seen more than once but under ten times. This chain connects TRBV6-6 to TRBJ2-2; weak D call: TRBD2 (5 bases). Trimming shortened V by 7 bases and J by 2 bases, and 8 bases separated the two germline ends. Per germline, CDR1 MNHNY and CDR2 SVGAGI (reference sequence). This CDR3 contains 13 residues. CDR3 DNA: TGTGCCAGCAAGGGAGCTAACACCGGGGAGCTGTTTTTT. Protein sequence: CASKGANTGELFF.